The clone carrying this TCR beta chain was detected only a few times. The source of the sample is a study of tumor T cells in aggressive B-cell lymphoma. Only in-frame clones appear in the TCRdb table, and some are missing; sequencing was by immunoSEQ multiplex PCR. The sample consists of 9,500 to 10,000 clones, 85% of them appearing once. CDR3 length: 17 amino acids. CDR1 is SGHDT and CDR2 is YYEEEE in the germline V gene. V lost 2 bases to trimming and J lost 1 base, with 16 bases between them. Sequencing was carried out using tumor tissue. The chain recombines TRBV5-6 with TRBJ1-3, with D possibly matching TRBD1 (5 bases). The TCR sequence derives from an adult with diffuse large B cell lymphoma. The CDR3 loop reads CASSFRNRKGSGNTIYF. The CDR3 nucleotides are TGTGCCAGCAGCTTTCGTAACAGGAAGGGGTCTGGAAACACCATATATTTT.